The 22 T cell receptor beta chains below were found in one sample sequenced in a study of human T cells and chemical hapten exposure. Time point of the sample: patch test 3, about 24 weeks after DPC sensitization. Treatment given: therapeutic diphenylcyclopropenone sensitization with weekly scalp DPC. TCRdb recomputed calls from the RACE reads with MiXCR, one row per CDR3 protein. There are 55,000 to 80,000 distinct CDR3 sequences in the sample; about 10% occur only once, and around 2.1% lies in the top ten. The material sequenced was whole blood, taken in connection with sensitization to the hapten diphenylcyclopropenone (DPC). These receptors all stem from a woman under 40 with alopecia areata. Some clones in this sample may be carry-over from other donors' samples.

This clonotype was counted only a few times. The rearrangement uses TRBV20-1 and TRBJ1-1; D gene uncertain. This CDR3 comprises 13 residues. CDR1 and CDR2 from the germline V gene are DFQATT and SNEGSKA (reference sequence). The V end was cut by 3 bases, the J end by 10 bases, with 18 bases between. CDR3: CSASEQPIFGAFF. CDR3 nucleotides: TGCAGTGCTAGCGAGCAGCCAATCTTTGGAGCTTTCTTT.

The chain carries TRBV20-1 and TRBJ2-7, with TRBD2 matching over 10 bases. In germline, CDR1 is DFQATT, CDR2 SNEGSKA (reference sequence). V dropped 6 bases and J dropped 6; count of bases not matched to a gene: 14. The CDR3 sequence is 15 residues long. CDR3 amino acids: CSASREGLAYGEQYF. The CDR3 DNA sequence: TGCAGTGCGTCCCGAGAGGGACTAGCGTACGGCGAGCAGTACTTC.

In this sample, this clonotype turned up many times. This chain uses TRBV11-3 with TRBJ2-7; D uncertain. This CDR3 has 13 residues. V was pared by 4 bases and J by 3 bases, with 10 bases between. CDR1 is SGHNT, CDR2 YENEEA, per germline. DNA for the CDR3: TGTGCCAGCAGCTCCGCGGCCGGCTACGAGCAGTACTTC. Encoded protein: CASSSAAGYEQYF.

The V and J genes are TRBV6-2 or TRBV6-3 and TRBJ1-3, with no clear D. Germline lookup yields CDR1 MNHEY and CDR2 SVGEGT. V gave up 6 bases and J gave up 0 bases, with 12 bases separating them. The CDR3 spans 15 residues. The CDR3 spells CASRRDASSGNTIYF. CDR3 DNA: TGTGCCAGCAGACGCGACGCGAGCTCTGGAAACACCATATATTTT.

This clonotype has a handful of counts. V gene TRBV27 combines with J gene TRBJ2-7; D is unresolved. The V end was cut by 4 bases, the J end by 0 bases, with 16 bases between. The CDR3 has 16 residues. Germline V gene sequence: CDR1 MNHEY, CDR2 SMNVEV (reference sequence). The chain's CDR3 is CASSSSLAQSSYEQYF. CDR3 DNA sequence: TGTGCCAGCAGTTCCTCCCTGGCGCAGAGCTCCTACGAGCAGTACTTC.

This clonotype was counted between two and nine times. The CDR3 is CASSYLLGSGNTIYF. CDR3 in DNA: TGTGCCAGCAGTTACCTCCTCGGTTCTGGAAACACCATATATTTT. The chain employs TRBV12-3 or TRBV12-4 and TRBJ1-3; D gene unclear. This CDR3 comprises 15 residues. V gave up 4 bases and J gave up 1 base, with 11 bases separating them.

This clonotype was observed a handful of times. This chain uses TRBV6-2 or TRBV6-3 with TRBJ1-1, with unresolved D. The CDR3 totals 14 residues. Germline V gene sequence: CDR1 MNHEY, CDR2 SVGEGT. The V gene lost 2 bases and the J gene lost 4 bases, with 11 bases spanning the gap. DNA of the CDR3: TGTGCCAGCAGTTACGAGGCAGGCGGCACTGAAGCTTTCTTT. Translating gives CASSYEAGGTEAFF.

This clonotype was picked up a small number of times. The chain joins TRBV9 to TRBJ2-3; 8 nucleotides match TRBD2. Germline V CDR1 and CDR2: SGDLS, YYNGEE. This CDR3 comprises 15 residues. V lost 0 bases and J lost 3; bases outside the gene matches: 3. Here the CDR3 DNA reads TGTGCCAGCAGCGTAGTCGGGGGGGCTACAGATACGCAGTATTTT. Its translation: CASSVVGGATDTQYF.

Ten or more counts support this clonotype. This chain joins TRBV12-3 or TRBV12-4 and TRBJ1-6; D remains ambiguous. Deletions cut 6 bases from V and 6 bases from J, with 18 bases between. This CDR3 spans 16 amino acids. The CDR3 sequence: CASRDGKRDSNSPLHF. CDR3 bases: TGTGCCAGCAGGGACGGGAAACGGGATAGTAATTCACCCCTCCACTTT.

This clonotype was counted only a few times. The chain joins TRBV29-1 to TRBJ2-3, with TRBD1 matching 12 bases. V shed 7 bases, J shed 6 bases, and the junction held 5 bases outside the gene matches. Germline V lookup: CDR1 SQVTM, CDR2 ANQGSEA. CDR3 length: 13 amino acids. The DNA for the CDR3 is TGCAGCGCCCGGGACAGGGGGCATGATACGCAGTATTTT. Translating gives CSARDRGHDTQYF.

This clonotype has just a few counts. This chain connects TRBV18 to TRBJ2-5, with TRBD2 as a possible D gene (6 bases). The CDR3 extends over 16 amino acids. Germline lookup yields CDR1 KGHSH and CDR2 LQKENI. Trimming took 1 base from V and 2 from J, leaving 14 bases between them. CDR3 nucleotides: TGTGCCAGCTCACCACTCTTGGCGGGACGGCAAGAGACCCAGTACTTC. This sequence encodes CASSPLLAGRQETQYF.

The chain uses TRBV21-1 and TRBJ2-1; the D call TRBD2 from the table was never checked on the DNA. TRBV21-1 is shown as a pseudogene. The CDR3 runs 15 residues. CDR3 sequence: CASSKGTSGPTDGFF. The DNA of the CDR3 is TGTGCCAGCAGCAAAGGAACTAGCGGTCCGACCGATGGGTTCTTC.

In this sample, this clonotype turned up many times. The CDR3 DNA is TGTGCCAGCAGTTTTCTTACCCGGGACAGTATTCGCTATGGCTACACCTTC. Residues: CASSFLTRDSIRYGYTF. The chain recombines TRBV27 with TRBJ1-2, with 7 bases fitting TRBD1. The germline gives CDR1 MNHEY, CDR2 SMNVEV (reference sequence). The CDR3 covers 17 residues. V shed 3 bases, J shed 4 bases, and the junction held 14 bases outside the gene matches.

V and J are TRBV4-3 and TRBJ2-5; the D gene is possibly TRBD1 (7 bases). With 0 bases removed from V and 4 bases from J, the gap between germline ends came to 15 bases. Germline CDR1 and CDR2: LGHNA and YSLEER. This CDR3 spans 16 amino acids. The chain's CDR3 is CASSQDSPGGTETQYF. The CDR3 bases are TGCGCCAGCAGCCAAGATTCGCCAGGGGGGACAGAGACCCAGTACTTC.

The table lists this clonotype with a few counts. This chain joins TRBV10-3 and TRBJ1-1; possible D gene TRBD1, 6 bases. Germline CDR1 reads ENHRY; CDR2 reads SYGVKD. Trimming left V 6 bases short and J 2 bases short, with 13 bases between. CDR3 length: 14 amino acids. The CDR3, as DNA: TGTGCCATCAGATCGGACAGATCAAACACTGAAGCTTTCTTT. This sequence encodes CAIRSDRSNTEAFF.

This clonotype was seen repeatedly, ten times or more. The chain has TRBV7-3 and TRBJ2-3; D perhaps matches TRBD2 (5 bases). CDR3 length: 15 amino acids. Germline V lookup: CDR1 SGHTA, CDR2 FQGTGA. V was cut by 0 bases and J by 0 bases, with 7 bases left in between. CDR3 DNA sequence: TGTGCCAGCAGCTTAACTAGCGCAAGCACAGATACGCAGTATTTT. Protein: CASSLTSASTDTQYF.

V is TRBV7-9 and J is TRBJ1-2, with 10 nucleotides matching TRBD1. V dropped 4 bases and J dropped 6; count of bases not matched to a gene: 8. Germline CDR1 is SEHNR and CDR2 is FQNEAQ (reference sequence). The CDR3 length is 15 residues. The CDR3 nucleotides read TGTGCCAGCAGCTCGGCAGACAGGGGGCCTCATGGCTACACCTTC. Translation gives CASSSADRGPHGYTF.

This clonotype was counted once. The CDR3 DNA sequence: TGTGCCAGCAGCGTATCACTGGACAGAAGCTACGAGCAGTACTTC. This gives the protein CASSVSLDRSYEQYF. This rearrangement joins TRBV9 to TRBJ2-7, with a weak D call TRBD1 (6 bases). V was cut by 1 base and J by 3 bases, with 14 bases left in between. The germline gives CDR1 SGDLS, CDR2 YYNGEE. The CDR3 runs 15 residues.

This clonotype has a count of ten or more. The chain uses TRBV20-1 and TRBJ2-3; D possibly corresponds to TRBD1 (6 bases). The CDR3 consists of 12 residues. The germline V and J ends were trimmed by 7 bases and 4 bases, with 12 bases remaining between them. Germline CDR1 DFQATT, CDR2 SNEGSKA (reference sequence). This chain's CDR3 is CSVRTAADTQYF. The CDR3 region has the DNA TGCAGTGTTCGGACAGCAGCAGATACGCAGTATTTT.

At least ten counts were recorded for this clonotype. The rearrangement uses TRBV6-1 and TRBJ2-5; the match to TRBD1 covers 7 bases. Germline CDR1 reads MNHNS; CDR2 reads SASEGT. V shed 8 bases and J 2 bases; nucleotides not matched to a gene: 5. This CDR3 contains 13 residues. CDR3 loop: CASVWGQQETQYF. CDR3 DNA sequence: TGTGCCAGCGTGTGGGGACAGCAAGAGACCCAGTACTTC.

This clonotype appeared a few times. The chain combines TRBV29-1 with TRBJ2-2, with D maybe TRBD1 (6 bases). Germline-derived CDR1 and CDR2 are SQVTM and ANQGSEA. The ends were cut back, 6 bases at V and 8 bases at J, with 10 bases in the middle. CDR3 size: 11 residues. Here the CDR3 reads CSVHRDGELFF. The CDR3, as DNA: TGCAGCGTCCACAGGGATGGGGAGCTGTTTTTT.

The chain has TRBV28 and TRBJ2-7; weak D call: TRBD1 (5 bases). The V and J ends lost 7 bases and 6 bases respectively, with 19 bases between them. The CDR3 contains 14 residues. CDR1 and CDR2 from the germline V gene are MDHEN and SYDVKM. The CDR3 DNA is TGTGCCAGCACTGCCTTGGCAGGGTATGGCGAGCAGTACTTC. It translates to CASTALAGYGEQYF.